The 6 T cell receptor beta chains in this list originate from one sample, sequenced in a study of T cell responses to AZD1222 COVID-19 vaccine. Profiled with immunoSEQ multiplex PCR; TCRdb holds only in-frame clones, not every one. The sample comprises 180,000 or so clones, roughly 92% of which are singletons, and about 2.8% rests with the top ten. Sequencing was performed on peripheral blood, taken on day 0 of AZD1222 vaccination. These receptor sequences come from an adult in good health.

J is TRBJ2-3 and V is TRBV9; TRBD2 matches 13 bases. CDR3 size: 16 residues. Germline V gene sequence: CDR1 SGDLS, CDR2 YYNGEE. Losses at the gene ends were 4 bases for V and 6 bases for J; bases not matched to a gene: 8. This chain's CDR3 is CASSPRTSGSVDTQYF. The CDR3, as DNA: TGTGCCAGCAGCCCGCGGACTAGCGGGAGTGTTGATACGCAGTATTTT.

The rearrangement joins TRBV5-1 to TRBJ1-2; D gene ambiguous. Trimming removed 5 bases from V and 3 bases from J, with 8 bases in between. The CDR3 totals 12 residues. Germline assignment: CDR1 SGHRS and CDR2 YFSETQ. The CDR3 DNA is TGCGCCAGCAGGGCTGATGACTATGGCTACACCTTC. Its translation is CASRADDYGYTF.

The chain joins TRBV10-2 to TRBJ1-5; D possibly corresponds to TRBD1 (5 bases). Germline V gene data show CDR1 as WSHSY and CDR2 as SAAADI. V lost 4 bases to trimming and J lost 2 bases, with 9 bases between them. The CDR3 totals 14 residues. The CDR3 here is CASSGVGGNQPQHF. The DNA of the CDR3 is TGCGCCAGCAGTGGGGTAGGGGGCAATCAGCCCCAGCATTTT.

The chain combines TRBV19 with TRBJ1-2; D is uncertain. V dropped 7 bases and J dropped 3 bases, with 21 bases sitting between them. Germline loops: CDR1 LNHDA, CDR2 SQIVND (reference sequence). The CDR3 has 16 amino acids. DNA of the CDR3: TGTGCCAGTACCCCGGGATCTCCCAGTCCGGACTATGGCTACACCTTC. Translated: CASTPGSPSPDYGYTF.

This chain connects TRBV3-1 (or the pseudogene TRBV3-2) to TRBJ2-7; TRBD2 matches 14 bases. In germline, CDR1 is LGHDT, CDR2 YNNKEL (reference sequence). CDR3 length: 19 residues. Trimming removed 4 bases from V and 4 bases from J; junction bases left unmatched: 15. CDR3 loop: CASSPPGLAGGSPLYEQYF. In DNA, the CDR3 is TGTGCCAGCAGCCCGCCCGGACTAGCGGGAGGAAGTCCTCTGTACGAGCAGTACTTC.

This chain uses TRBV21-1 with TRBJ2-4. TRBV21-1 is a pseudogene segment. The CDR3 has 17 amino acids. CDR3 sequence reads: CASSKARGPLSGNIQYF. CDR3 sequence (DNA): TGTGCCAGCAGCAAAGCCCGGGGACCCCTATCCGGAAACATTCAGTACTTC.